These 8 T cell receptor beta chains came from one sample sequenced in a study of blood T cells in healthy people across ages. A sample-barcoded 5' primer and a J-beta primer mix were used in a second PCR of roughly 7 to 11 cycles. TCRdb re-called the 5' RACE reads with MiXCR, one entry per CDR3 protein. The sample consists of about 2 million distinct CDR3 sequences, roughly 49% of them appearing once. Sequencing used blood. The source is a woman in her thirties or forties in good health.

This clonotype came up a few times. J is TRBJ2-3 and V is TRBV6-2 or TRBV6-3, with 10 bases that match TRBD2. The V and J ends lost 4 bases and 5 bases, in that order; junction bases with no gene match: 6. The CDR3 is 15 residues long. The germline gives CDR1 MNHEY, CDR2 SVGEGT. DNA of the CDR3: TGTGCCAGCAGTTTCCTAGCGGGGGACGGAGATACGCAGTATTTT. It translates to CASSFLAGDGDTQYF.

V is TRBV5-1 and J is TRBJ2-1, with D possibly TRBD1 on 6 matching bases. Germline V lookup: CDR1 SGHRS, CDR2 YFSETQ. The CDR3 loop spans 16 amino acids. Trimming cost V 4 bases and J 1 base, with 15 bases left between them. The CDR3 nucleotides read TGCGCCAGCAGCCACCAGACAGGTGCGTCCTACAATGAGCAGTTCTTC. Its protein is CASSHQTGASYNEQFF.

The chain combines TRBV28 with TRBJ2-7, with 9 positions matching TRBD1. The CDR3 covers 17 residues. Trimming at V came to 2 bases and at J to 5 bases, leaving 13 bases not matched to a gene. The germline V gene has CDR1 MDHEN and CDR2 SYDVKM. CDR3 region: CASSLGSGQGFSNEQYF. In DNA form, the CDR3 reads TGTGCCAGCAGTTTAGGGTCGGGACAGGGATTTAGCAACGAGCAGTACTTC.

The chain combines TRBV4-1 with TRBJ2-5, with D perhaps given as TRBD1 or TRBD2 (6 bases each). This CDR3 region has 18 residues. The V gene's germline CDR1 is MGHRA and CDR2 YSYEKL. The V and J ends lost 4 bases and 2 bases respectively, with 23 bases between them. In DNA form, the CDR3 reads TGCGCCAGCAGCCTGTATCCCGCCCTAGGGGGGCCACAAGAGACCCAGTACTTC. This gives the protein CASSLYPALGGPQETQYF.

V and J are TRBV29-1 and TRBJ2-3; unclear D gene. The CDR3 runs to 12 residues. The V gene lost 4 bases and the J gene lost 2 bases, with 7 bases spanning the gap. Germline assignment: CDR1 SQVTM and CDR2 ANQGSEA. CDR3 residues: CSVGDFTDTQYF. The CDR3 DNA reads TGCAGCGTTGGCGATTTCACAGATACGCAGTATTTT.

The rearrangement links TRBV2 to TRBJ2-3; TRBD2 matches at 8 bases. This CDR3 spans 15 amino acids. CDR1 and CDR2 from the germline V gene are SNHLY and FYNNEI. Germline trimming cut 3 bases from V and 1 base from J; bases unmatched to any gene: 3. CDR3 protein: CASSETTSGTDTQYF. Written as DNA, the CDR3 is TGTGCCAGCAGTGAGACGACTAGCGGCACAGATACGCAGTATTTT. The complete variable domain, with remaining parts taken from reference TRBV2 and TRBJ2-3, reads EPEVTQTPSHQVTQMGQEVILRCVPISNHLYFYWYRQILGQKVEFLVSFYNNEISEKSEIFDDQFSVERPDGSNFTLKIRSTKLEDSAMYFCASSETTSGTDTQYFGPGTRLTVL.

The rearrangement links TRBV3-1 to TRBJ2-7; no reliable D call. From germline, CDR1 is LGHDT and CDR2 YNNKEL (reference sequence). The CDR3 extends over 14 amino acids. Trimming took 3 bases from V and 3 from J, leaving 12 bases between them. Here the CDR3 DNA reads TGTGCCAGCAGCCATGGCAGCGTCTGCTACGAGCAGTACTTC. This sequence encodes CASSHGSVCYEQYF.

The CDR3 here is CASSLGPWYEQYF. Here the CDR3 DNA reads TGTGCCAGCAGCTTAGGCCCATGGTACGAGCAGTACTTC. This rearrangement joins TRBV7-2 to TRBJ2-7; no clear D gene. Trimming left V 1 base short and J 4 bases short, with 8 bases between. The CDR3 sequence is 13 residues long. Germline CDR1 SGHTA, CDR2 FQGNSA.